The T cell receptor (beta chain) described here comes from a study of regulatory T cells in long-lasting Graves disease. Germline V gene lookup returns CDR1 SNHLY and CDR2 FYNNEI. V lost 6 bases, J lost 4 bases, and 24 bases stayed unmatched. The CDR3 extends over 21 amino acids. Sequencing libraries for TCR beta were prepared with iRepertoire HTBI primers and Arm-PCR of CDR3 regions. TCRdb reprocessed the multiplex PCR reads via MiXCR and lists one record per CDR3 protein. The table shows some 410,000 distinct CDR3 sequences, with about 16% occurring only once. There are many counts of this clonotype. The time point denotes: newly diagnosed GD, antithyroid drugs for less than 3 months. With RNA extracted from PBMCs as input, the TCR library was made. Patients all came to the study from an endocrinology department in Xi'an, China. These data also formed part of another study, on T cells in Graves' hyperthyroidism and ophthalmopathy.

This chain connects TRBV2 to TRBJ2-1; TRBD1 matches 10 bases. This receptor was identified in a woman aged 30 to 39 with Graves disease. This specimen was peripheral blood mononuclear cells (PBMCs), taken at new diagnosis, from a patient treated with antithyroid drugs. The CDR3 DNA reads TGTGCCAGCAGGTCCACGGGGGCGAAAAAAAACCGGGACAGGGGATACAATGAGCAGTTCTTC. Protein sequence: CASRSTGAKKNRDRGYNEQFF.